These 20 T cell receptor beta chains share one sample of origin, sequenced in a study of blood T cell repertoires in COVID-19. Clones were read by immunoSEQ multiplex PCR, and TCRdb kept only the in-frame ones, dropping some. The table has over 400,000 clones, 75% to 90% seen once; the top ten hold under 9.5%. Sequencing was done on a sample of PBMCs or T cells enriched from blood (not recorded which). The receptors shown here come from a woman aged 55-69 years who had recovered from COVID-19.

This chain links TRBV19 with TRBJ1-2; 9 positions match TRBD1. Germline V lookup: CDR1 LNHDA, CDR2 SQIVND (reference sequence). J was trimmed by 1 base and V by 6 bases; bases with no gene match: 6. The CDR3 runs to 15 residues. The CDR3, as DNA: TGTGCCAGTAGAGACAGGGGGACATATAACTATGGCTACACCTTC. This sequence encodes CASRDRGTYNYGYTF.

The chain is built from TRBV7-8 and TRBJ2-5; 7 bases map to TRBD1. The CDR3 length is 13 residues. Germline V gene data show CDR1 as SGHVS and CDR2 as FQNEAQ. Losses at the gene ends were 5 bases for V and 7 bases for J; bases not matched to a gene: 7. The CDR3 region is CASSEGQEGTQYF. The CDR3 coding sequence is TGTGCCAGCAGCGAAGGACAGGAAGGGACCCAGTACTTC.

Points on this clone: This same CDR3 is encoded by further DNA sequences in the sample. The rearrangement links TRBV19 to TRBJ2-7; the match to TRBD1 covers 7 bases. After removal of 1 base from V and 3 bases from J, the junction contained 0 bases not matched to a gene. The CDR3 runs to 13 residues. CDR1 and CDR2 from the germline V gene are LNHDA and SQIVND (reference sequence). The CDR3 sequence: CASSIGTGYEQYV. The CDR3 DNA sequence: TGTGCCAGTAGTATAGGGACAGGCTACGAGCAGTACGTC.

Regarding this clone: Other nucleotide sequences from this sample produce the same CDR3. The rearrangement links TRBV18 to TRBJ1-2; 7 nucleotides match TRBD1. Looked up from germline, CDR1 is KGHSH and CDR2 is LQKENI. The CDR3 covers 14 residues. Germline trimming cut 3 bases from V and 4 bases from J; bases unmatched to any gene: 5. The CDR3 region is CASSPQGGSYGYTF. CDR3 bases: TGTGCCAGCTCACCGCAGGGGGGTAGCTATGGCTACACCTTC.

The V call is TRBV5-1, the J call TRBJ2-3; 8 nucleotides line up with TRBD2. CDR1 is SGHRS, CDR2 YFSETQ, per germline. V was clipped by 4 bases and J by 5 bases; unmatched bases: 6. The CDR3 spans 14 residues. The CDR3 coding sequence is TGCGCCAGCAGCCGCGGGGGGCTAGGAGATACGCAGTATTTT. This sequence encodes CASSRGGLGDTQYF.

The chain employs TRBV9 and TRBJ1-2; D ambiguous. CDR1 SGDLS and CDR2 YYNGEE come from the germline V gene. V was trimmed by 3 bases and J by 7 bases, leaving 13 bases between them. The CDR3 consists of 13 residues. The CDR3 nucleotides read TGTGCCAGCAGCGATTTAAGTCCAGGTGGCTACACCTTC. Its translation: CASSDLSPGGYTF. The full variable domain, its missing parts supplied by reference TRBV9 and TRBJ1-2, is DSGVTQTPKHLITATGQRVTLRCSPRSGDLSVYWYQQSLDQGLQFLIQYYNGEERAKGNILERFSAQQFPDLHSELNLSSLELGDSALYFCASSDLSPGGYTFGSGTRLTVV.

The gene calls are TRBV5-5 and TRBJ1-2, with no clear D. The CDR3 is made up of 13 amino acids. V was shortened by 1 base and J by 8 bases, with 12 bases between the two germline ends. CDR1 is SGHKS, CDR2 YYEKEE, per germline (reference sequence). The CDR3 sequence: CASSLSQDQGYTF. In DNA, the CDR3 is TGTGCCAGCAGCTTGAGTCAGGATCAGGGCTACACCTTC.

The V and J genes are TRBV30 and TRBJ2-3, with 12 bases identical to TRBD2. Germline V gives CDR1 GTSNPN, CDR2 SVGIG (reference sequence). Trimming cost V 1 base and J 2 bases; bases outside gene matches: 7. The CDR3 loop spans 17 amino acids. In DNA, the CDR3 is TGTGCCTGGAGTGGTACTAGCGGGGGGACGACCACAGATACGCAGTATTTT. Its protein product is CAWSGTSGGTTTDTQYF.

This chain connects TRBV2 to TRBJ1-5; maybe TRBD1 (5 bases). V was trimmed by 6 bases and J by 1 base, leaving 19 bases between them. The CDR3 totals 17 residues. The germline CDR1 and CDR2 sequences are SNHLY and FYNNEI. CDR3 in amino acids: CASSKEGAGISNQPQHF. The CDR3, as DNA: TGTGCCAGCAGCAAAGAAGGGGCCGGCATCAGCAATCAGCCCCAGCATTTT.

V gene TRBV23-1 combines with J gene TRBJ2-7, with 8 bases that match TRBD1. TRBV23-1 is noted as an ORF with a role that remains uncertain. The CDR3 has 17 amino acids. V trimming: 2 bases; J trimming: 3 bases; junction bases outside the gene matches: 12. The CDR3 DNA follows: TGCGCCAGCAGTCAAAGCCATCGGGGCAGGGGGCACTACGAGCAGTACTTC. Translation gives CASSQSHRGRGHYEQYF.

The chain has TRBV9 and TRBJ1-2; D is possibly TRBD1 (6 bases). V gave up 0 bases and J gave up 6 bases, with 15 bases separating them. The V gene's germline CDR1 is SGDLS and CDR2 YYNGEE. CDR3 size: 15 residues. The CDR3 nucleotides are TGTGCCAGCAGCGTAGTGTCGGGGGGGCAAAATGGCTACACCTTC. Residues: CASSVVSGGQNGYTF.

This chain connects TRBV6-5 to TRBJ2-1; tentative D call: TRBD1 (5 bases). Germline values: CDR1 MNHEY, CDR2 SVGAGI. CDR3 size: 14 residues. V was cut by 5 bases and J by 3 bases, with 11 bases left in between. CDR3 protein: CASSTGAFYNEQFF. CDR3 DNA sequence: TGTGCCAGCAGTACTGGGGCCTTCTACAATGAGCAGTTCTTC.

This clone has only a few counts. The chain links TRBV5-1 to TRBJ1-1; 7 bases line up with TRBD1. The CDR3 has 15 amino acids. After removal of 4 bases from V and 3 bases from J, the junction contained 9 bases not matched to a gene. Germline V CDR1 and CDR2: SGHRS, YFSETQ. The CDR3 sequence is CASSAAAGGYTEAFF. The CDR3 region has the DNA TGCGCCAGCAGCGCCGCTGCAGGGGGATACACTGAAGCTTTCTTT.

The chain recombines TRBV4-2 with TRBJ2-1; 7 nucleotides align to TRBD1. J gave up 1 base and V 0 bases, and 3 bases lay outside the gene matches. This CDR3 has 16 residues. Germline CDR1 reads LGHNA; CDR2 reads YNFKEQ. In nucleotides, the CDR3 is TGTGCCAGCAGCCAAGAGGGGGACAGTTCCTACAATGAGCAGTTCTTC. This gives the protein CASSQEGDSSYNEQFF.

The chain combines TRBV10-1 with TRBJ2-1; 9 bases are shared with TRBD1. With 0 bases clipped from V and 6 bases from J, the junction kept 6 bases outside the gene matches. The CDR3 covers 16 residues. Germline V lookup: CDR1 WNHNN, CDR2 SYGVQD (reference sequence). The CDR3: CASSESTLTGGNEQFF. The CDR3 coding sequence is TGCGCCAGCAGTGAGTCGACTCTGACAGGGGGCAATGAGCAGTTCTTC.

V gene TRBV30 combines with J gene TRBJ1-2; D remains unclear. Germline CDR1 is GTSNPN and CDR2 is SVGIG (reference sequence). The CDR3 extends over 14 amino acids. The V and J ends lost 6 bases and 4 bases respectively, with 18 bases between them. The CDR3 DNA reads as TGTGCCTGCGATGGAGGGCATAGTGGCTATGGCTACACCTTC. This encodes CACDGGHSGYGYTF.

This chain uses TRBV6-5 with TRBJ1-5, with TRBD1 as a possible D gene (5 bases). Germline assignment: CDR1 MNHEY and CDR2 SVGAGI. The CDR3 is 13 amino acids. V was shortened by 7 bases and J by 4 bases, with 11 bases between the two germline ends. The CDR3 nucleotides are TGTGCCAGCAAAGGAGGGGTGAATCAGCCCCAGCATTTT. Protein product: CASKGGVNQPQHF.

The chain carries TRBV5-1 and TRBJ2-2; D is undetermined. Germline lookup yields CDR1 SGHRS and CDR2 YFSETQ. V gave up 0 bases and J gave up 11 bases, with 20 bases separating them. The CDR3 runs 16 residues. CDR3: CASSLGYLQAPSELFF. CDR3 DNA sequence: TGCGCCAGCAGCTTGGGATATCTGCAGGCCCCATCTGAGCTGTTTTTT.

The chain combines TRBV5-6 with TRBJ2-7; TRBD1 aligns across 7 bases. The J segment lost 2 bases and the V segment lost 7 bases, leaving 18 bases of the junction unmatched. Germline V CDR1 and CDR2: SGHDT, YYEEEE. This CDR3 is built from 17 residues. The CDR3 DNA reads TGTGCCAGCGTCAGCCCATTTAGGACAGGCGTAACCTACGAGCAGTACGTC. This codes for CASVSPFRTGVTYEQYV.

This clone turned up a few times. The chain has TRBV28 and TRBJ2-5, with D possibly matching TRBD1 (5 bases). V lost 2 bases, J lost 1 base, and 11 bases lay in between. The CDR3 spans 15 residues. Germline lookup yields CDR1 MDHEN and CDR2 SYDVKM. DNA of the CDR3: TGTGCCAGCAGTTTAGTCAGGGTTGTCCAAGAGACCCAGTACTTC. Protein: CASSLVRVVQETQYF.